The source of this TCR beta chain is a study of regulatory T cells in long-lasting Graves disease. Arm-PCR of CDR3 regions with iRepertoire HTBI primers generated TCR beta libraries. TCRdb reanalysed the multiplex PCR reads using MiXCR and keeps one entry per CDR3 protein. This sample has 620,000 or so distinct CDR3 sequences; roughly 15% occur once, and the top ten carry 18%. This clonotype was detected a few times. Germline CDR1 reads LNHDA; CDR2 reads SQIVND (reference sequence). CDR3 size: 14 residues. The trim removed 5 bases at V and 3 bases at J, leaving 7 bases unmatched. The sample's time point: newly diagnosed GD, antithyroid drugs for less than 3 months. The TCR library was made from RNA that had been extracted from PBMCs in TRIzol. One endocrinology department in Xi'an, China, was where patients came from. This sample was also put to use in a study of T cells in Graves' hyperthyroidism and ophthalmopathy.

The sequences come from peripheral blood mononuclear cells (PBMCs), collected at new diagnosis, from a patient treated with antithyroid drugs. The TCR originated in a woman in her twenties or thirties with Graves disease. V gene TRBV19 combines with J gene TRBJ2-7, with 7 bases lining up with TRBD1. CDR3 amino acids: CASSVGTVIYEQYF. The DNA for the CDR3 is TGTGCCAGTAGTGTCGGGACAGTAATCTACGAGCAGTACTTC.